What follows is one T cell receptor beta chain and its context. The source of the sample is a study of radiation and T cells in renal cell carcinoma. Some clones are missing from TCRdb's copy, which holds only in-frame ones; the method was immunoSEQ multiplex PCR. Of roughly 75,000 clones listed, 82% are singletons. Time point indicated: blood 2 weeks post-SBRT. Treatment indicated: 15 Gy SBRT to primary tumor, nephrectomy 4 weeks later. Germline lookup yields CDR1 SNHLY and CDR2 FYNNEI. The CDR3 has 13 residues. V was pared by 6 bases and J by 5 bases, with 13 bases between. The starting material was blood, obtained from a patient whose treatment included radiotherapy and nephrectomy. This TCR came from a man in his fifties or sixties with renal cell carcinoma. This sequence joins TRBV2 and TRBJ2-5; D may be TRBD2 (5 bases). Written as DNA, the CDR3 is TGTGCCAGCAGCGGCCGCGGGTCCGAGACCCAGTACTTC. Amino acids: CASSGRGSETQYF.